This TCR beta chain was sequenced in a study of T cells in Graves' hyperthyroidism and ophthalmopathy. The wider study: Staff took peripheral blood when the initial diagnosis was made, before any treatment began. Study conclusions and caveats: Most thyroid clonotypes with frequency above 0.001 were detected in blood. Ophthalmopathy was distinguished from stable hyperthyroidism by 13 V-J signatures.

CDR3 length: 16 residues. V was cut by 1 base and J by 4 bases, with 16 bases left in between. Per the germline V gene, CDR1 is SEHNR and CDR2 is FQNEAQ (reference sequence). Amplified regions were TCR beta CDR3 sequences from RNA transcripts. The HTBI primer set was used in a first-round RT-PCR of the TCR CDR3. TCRdb ran MiXCR on the multiplex PCR reads and lists one entry per CDR3 protein. The repertoire holds around 300,000 distinct CDR3 sequences, about 20% seen once, with under 65% in the top ten. Note on this clonotype: The target antigen is unknown.

The sample comprised blood. The origin of this receptor is a man under 40 with Graves' ophthalmopathy. The J gene is TRBJ1-1, the V gene TRBV7-9; the D gene is possibly TRBD1 (5 bases). The CDR3, as DNA: TGTGCCAGCAGCTTAGGGGGGGGGGAAGCGGGCACTGAAGCTTTCTTT. Protein: CASSLGGGEAGTEAFF.